This TCR beta chain was obtained from a study of radiation and T cells in renal cell carcinoma. Study-level findings and limits: Compared with controls, irradiated tumors showed greater TCR clonality.

In this sample, this clone turned up once. The target antigen is unknown. Described treatment: treatment-naive control, cytoreductive nephrectomy. Sequencing used immunoSEQ multiplex PCR; TCRdb keeps in-frame clones, though not all of them. The sample lists about 5,600 clones; 68% were seen once. The receptor was derived from a human donor with renal cell carcinoma. This material consisted of tumor tissue, taken from a patient whose treatment was nephrectomy without radiotherapy.

The CDR3 DNA sequence: TGTGCCAGCAGCTTAGGAATTAACACTGAAGCTTTCTTT. Its protein product is CASSLGINTEAFF. V is TRBV7-8 and J is TRBJ1-1; D remains ambiguous. Germline assignment: CDR1 SGHVS and CDR2 FQNEAQ. There are 13 residues in the CDR3. With 1 base removed from V and 2 bases from J, the gap between germline ends came to 5 bases.